Detailed here is one TCR beta chain. Its matching antigen is unknown. The data originate from a study of vaccination effects on CD4 cells after COVID-19. Cells that had been cultured for 10 days were the source of isolated CD4+ T cells. All participants had two doses of either the BNT162b2 or mRNA-1273 vaccine. Trimming took off 3 bases at V and 7 bases at J, with 13 bases between the two ends. Germline CDR1 SGHDT, CDR2 YYEEEE. The CDR3 sequence is 13 residues long. Measured with immunoSEQ multiplex PCR; TCRdb has only the in-frame clones, and not every one. The table has approximately 74,000 clones, nearly 75% seen once.

V and J are TRBV5-6 and TRBJ1-2; D is uncertain. This receptor was taken from a human donor who received a COVID-19 vaccine. The specimen was CD4+ T cells from PBMCs cultured without peptide, collected after COVID-19 vaccination. CDR3: CASSWGGIGGYTF. The CDR3 DNA reads as TGTGCCAGCAGCTGGGGTGGGATTGGTGGCTACACCTTC. The full variable domain, completed using reference TRBV5-6 and TRBJ1-2, is DAGVTQSPTHLIKTRGQQVTLRCSPKSGHDTVSWYQQALGQGPQFIFQYYEEEERQRGNFPDRFSGHQFPNYSSELNVNALLLGDSALYLCASSWGGIGGYTFGSGTRLTVV.